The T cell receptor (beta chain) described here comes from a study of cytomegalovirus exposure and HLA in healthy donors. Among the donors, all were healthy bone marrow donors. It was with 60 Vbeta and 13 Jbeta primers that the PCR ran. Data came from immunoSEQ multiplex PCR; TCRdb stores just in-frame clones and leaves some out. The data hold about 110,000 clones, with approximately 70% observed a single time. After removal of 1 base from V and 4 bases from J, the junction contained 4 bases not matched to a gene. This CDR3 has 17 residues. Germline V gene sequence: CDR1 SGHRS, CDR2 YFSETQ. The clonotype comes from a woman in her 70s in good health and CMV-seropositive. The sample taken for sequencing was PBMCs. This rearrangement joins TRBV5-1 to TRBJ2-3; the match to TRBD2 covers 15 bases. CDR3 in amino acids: CASSLWTSGGASDTQYF. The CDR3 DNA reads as TGCGCCAGCAGCTTGTGGACTAGCGGGGGGGCTTCAGATACGCAGTATTTT. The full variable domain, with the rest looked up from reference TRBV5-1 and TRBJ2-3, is KAGVTQTPRYLIKTRGQQVTLSCSPISGHRSVSWYQQTPGQGLQFLFEYFSETQRNKGNFPGRFSGRQFSNSRSEMNVSTLELGDSALYLCASSLWTSGGASDTQYFGPGTRLTVL.